The 18 T cell receptor beta chains below come from one sample, sequenced in a study of cytomegalovirus exposure and HLA in healthy donors. The PCR made use of 60 Vbeta and 13 Jbeta primers. Assay: immunoSEQ multiplex PCR; the TCRdb copy retains only in-frame clones and omits some. The sample carries 110,000 to 150,000 clones, approximately 77% recorded once. Sample: PBMCs. All receptors come from a woman in her forties or fifties in good health and CMV-seronegative.

This sequence joins TRBV19 and TRBJ1-4; D is perhaps TRBD1 (5 bases). The CDR3 extends over 14 amino acids. The germline V and J ends were trimmed by 8 bases and 3 bases, with 13 bases remaining between them. The germline V gene has CDR1 LNHDA and CDR2 SQIVND (reference sequence). CDR3 in amino acids: CASSNRGSNEKLFF. CDR3 bases: TGTGCCAGTTCCAACCGGGGGTCTAATGAAAAACTGTTTTTT.

The chain is built from TRBV5-1 and TRBJ2-3; 11 bases match TRBD1. Germline V gene data show CDR1 as SGHRS and CDR2 as YFSETQ. The CDR3 spans 15 residues. The trim removed 3 bases at V and 4 bases at J, leaving 4 bases unmatched. CDR3 in DNA: TGCGCCAGCAGCTGGACAGGGGGCTTCGCAGATACGCAGTATTTT. Translating gives CASSWTGGFADTQYF.

The V and J genes are TRBV25-1 and TRBJ2-3; 8 positions agree with TRBD1. V lost 6 bases, J lost 7 bases, and 6 bases stayed unmatched. Germline V lookup: CDR1 MGHDK, CDR2 SYGVNS. This CDR3 region has 13 residues. This CDR3 is CASSGQGVNTQYF. The CDR3 bases are TGTGCCAGCAGCGGACAGGGTGTAAATACGCAGTATTTT.

CDR3 nucleotide sequence: TGCAGCGTCATAGCAGGGGCTGGCACTGAAGCTTTCTTT. Translating gives CSVIAGAGTEAFF. This chain links TRBV29-1 with TRBJ1-1; the D gene is possibly TRBD1 (6 bases). V lost 6 bases and J 4 bases, leaving 15 bases between the germline ends. The CDR3 is 13 residues long. Germline CDR1 is SQVTM and CDR2 is ANQGSEA.

The gene calls are TRBV7-2 and TRBJ2-3; D is undetermined. Trimming removed 5 bases at V and 5 bases at J, with 11 bases between. Germline CDR1 reads SGHTA; CDR2 reads FQGNSA. This CDR3 is 13 amino acids long. CDR3 in DNA: TGTGCCAGCAGCCTAAATGCTGTAGATACGCAGTATTTT. This gives the protein CASSLNAVDTQYF.

In its sample, this clone was seen a few times. The chain employs TRBV15 and TRBJ1-3, with D maybe TRBD1 (5 bases). Germline-derived CDR1 and CDR2 are LNHNV and YYDKDF (reference sequence). The CDR3 runs 15 residues. V lost 0 bases, J lost 2 bases, and 8 bases lay in between. CDR3 residues: CATSRDRAPGNTIYF. CDR3 bases: TGTGCCACCAGCAGAGACAGGGCTCCTGGAAACACCATATATTTT.

This sequence joins TRBV6-1 and TRBJ2-5, with a tentative D call TRBD1 (6 bases). The ends were cut back, 1 base at V and 2 bases at J, with 11 bases in the middle. This CDR3 is built from 15 residues. Per germline, CDR1 MNHNS and CDR2 SASEGT. CDR3 DNA sequence: TGTGCCAGCAGTGAAGTCAGGGGTAGACAAGAGACCCAGTACTTC. The encoded protein is CASSEVRGRQETQYF.

This clone was detected only once. The chain links TRBV5-1 to TRBJ1-3, with D possibly TRBD1 on 5 matching bases. This CDR3 comprises 15 residues. Trimming cost V 0 bases and J 2 bases, with 9 bases left between them. CDR1 SGHRS and CDR2 YFSETQ come from the germline V gene. The DNA of the CDR3 is TGCGCCAGCAGCTTGGCTCAGGGTGCTGGAAACACCATATATTTT. Its protein is CASSLAQGAGNTIYF. The whole variable domain, remainder taken from reference TRBV5-1 and TRBJ1-3, is KAGVTQTPRYLIKTRGQQVTLSCSPISGHRSVSWYQQTPGQGLQFLFEYFSETQRNKGNFPGRFSGRQFSNSRSEMNVSTLELGDSALYLCASSLAQGAGNTIYFGEGSWLTVV.

The sample holds one count of this clone. This chain joins TRBV6-1 and TRBJ2-6; TRBD1 matches 9 bases. The V and J ends lost 4 bases and 2 bases, in that order; junction bases with no gene match: 0. Germline V gene data show CDR1 as MNHNS and CDR2 as SASEGT. The CDR3 is 15 residues long. In nucleotides, the CDR3 is TGTGCCAGCAGTGGACAGGGGGCTGGGGCCAACGTCCTGACTTTC. Translation: CASSGQGAGANVLTF.

The chain recombines TRBV30 with TRBJ1-4, with D possibly matching TRBD1 (6 bases). Looked up from germline, CDR1 is GTSNPN and CDR2 is SVGIG (reference sequence). There are 14 residues in the CDR3. Deletions cut 2 bases from V and 8 bases from J, with 15 bases between. This chain's CDR3 is CAWSIGRGHEKLFF. Written as DNA, the CDR3 is TGTGCCTGGAGTATCGGCAGGGGACACGAAAAACTGTTTTTT.

This chain uses TRBV6-6 with TRBJ2-2; no clear D. The CDR3 runs 13 residues. CDR1 and CDR2 from the germline V gene are MNHNY and SVGAGI (reference sequence). Between the trimmed V and J ends, which lost 6 bases and 7 bases, there was a span of 12 bases. The CDR3, as DNA: TGTGCCAGCAGCCCCGACTCGGGCGGGGAGCTGTTTTTT. As protein: CASSPDSGGELFF.

The chain carries TRBV5-6 and TRBJ1-2; TRBD1 agrees at 12 bases. With 4 bases clipped from V and 8 bases from J, the junction kept 6 bases outside the gene matches. From germline, CDR1 is SGHDT and CDR2 YYEEEE. The length of the CDR3 is 14 residues. The CDR3: CASSTGTGGWGYTF. The DNA of the CDR3 is TGTGCCAGCAGCACCGGGACAGGGGGCTGGGGCTACACCTTC.

This chain uses TRBV7-3 with TRBJ1-5, with D hard to call. V was shortened by 5 bases and J by 7 bases, with 12 bases between the two germline ends. Looked up from germline, CDR1 is SGHTA and CDR2 is FQGTGA. This CDR3 is 13 amino acids long. The CDR3 DNA sequence: TGTGCCAGCAGCCCTGACGGGGTCCAGCCCCAGCATTTT. The encoded protein is CASSPDGVQPQHF.

The genes are TRBV19 and TRBJ1-2; 10 positions match TRBD1. With 4 bases clipped from V and 3 bases from J, the junction kept 5 bases outside the gene matches. The CDR3 length is 15 residues. Per the germline V gene, CDR1 is LNHDA and CDR2 is SQIVND (reference sequence). The CDR3 DNA reads TGTGCCAGTAGTAGCCGTGGGACAGGGGACTATGGCTACACCTTC. Its translation is CASSSRGTGDYGYTF.

This clone is a singleton in its sample. V and J are TRBV30 and TRBJ1-1; D is ambiguous. This CDR3 contains 11 residues. In germline, CDR1 is GTSNPN, CDR2 SVGIG (reference sequence). CDR3 nucleotide sequence: TGTGCTGCGGAGAGGAACACTGAAGCTTTCTTT. It codes for CAAERNTEAFF.

V usage is TRBV9 and J usage is TRBJ2-1; 7 nucleotides match TRBD2. CDR1 SGDLS and CDR2 YYNGEE come from the germline V gene. CDR3 length: 15 residues. The ends lost 0 bases at V and 3 bases at J; junction bases unmatched: 3. CDR3 nucleotides: TGTGCCAGCAGCGTAGGCGGGGGTAACTACAATGAGCAGTTCTTC. This encodes CASSVGGGNYNEQFF.

The chain carries TRBV5-4 and TRBJ2-7; 8 nucleotides match TRBD2. Germline V gene data show CDR1 as SGHNT and CDR2 as YYREEE (reference sequence). V shed 3 bases, J shed 6 bases, and the junction held 8 bases outside the gene matches. CDR3 size: 14 residues. The chain's CDR3 is CASSSTRLAREQYF. CDR3 DNA: TGTGCCAGCAGCTCTACCCGACTAGCGCGCGAGCAGTACTTC.

The genes are TRBV6-5 and TRBJ2-2, with D perhaps TRBD1 (5 bases). V lost 6 bases to trimming and J lost 4 bases, with 12 bases between them. Germline loops: CDR1 MNHEY, CDR2 SVGAGI. The CDR3 is made up of 14 amino acids. CDR3 region: CASSPTRATGELFF. Written as DNA, the CDR3 is TGTGCCAGCAGCCCCACCAGGGCCACCGGGGAGCTGTTTTTT.